This note documents a single TCR beta chain sequence. Its antigen is not known. The data are from a study of cytomegalovirus exposure and HLA in healthy donors. About the research overall: A preliminary data release comprised around 85 million unique TCRs obtained from HLA-typed donors.

A multiplex PCR was run with 60 Vbeta primers and 13 Jbeta primers. Clones were sequenced by immunoSEQ multiplex PCR, and TCRdb holds only the in-frame ones, with some missing. The repertoire table contains approximately 190,000 clones. Points from the study as a whole: CMV serostatus alone was available as immune exposure information.

The CDR3 is 15 amino acids. In germline, CDR1 is LGHNA, CDR2 YSLEER. The trim removed 3 bases at V and 0 bases at J, leaving 5 bases unmatched. Sequenced: PBMCs. V gene TRBV4-3 combines with J gene TRBJ2-7; 7 nucleotides match TRBD1. This TCR was sampled from a man aged 30 to 45 in good health and CMV-seronegative. The CDR3 DNA is TGCGCCAGCAGCCAGGGCAGGGACAGCTCCTACGAGCAGTACTTC. This translates into CASSQGRDSSYEQYF.